Sequencing of this T cell receptor (beta chain) was carried out in a study of blood T cell repertoires in COVID-19. Across the study: The study drew acute and convalescent COVID-19 samples from the United States, Italy and Spain. T cells, B-cell-depleted T cells, or PBMCs provided the cDNA or gDNA that served as material.

This clone has only a few counts. With 0 bases removed from V and 5 bases from J, the gap between germline ends came to 13 bases. This CDR3 spans 15 amino acids. Germline lookup yields CDR1 MNHEY and CDR2 SVGEGT. Authors' processing steps: Amplified reference gene primers provided the basis for estimating nucleated cell counts. The repertoire was sequenced with immunoSEQ multiplex PCR; TCRdb's copy has only in-frame clones and lacks some. That table furnishes V, J and clone size, whereas the DNA furnished D and trimming. The repertoire consists of roughly 250,000 clones, with roughly 80% occurring once and the leading ten covering about an eighth.

The sequenced material came from peripheral blood. V usage is TRBV6-2 or TRBV6-3 and J usage is TRBJ2-5, with a possible D match to TRBD2 (5 bases). This receptor was taken from an older woman with active or convalescent COVID-19. The CDR3 sequence is CASSYSLLSGETQYF. CDR3 in DNA: TGTGCCAGCAGTTACTCCCTCCTTTCGGGGGAGACCCAGTACTTC.